A selection of T cell receptor beta chains follows, all from one sample in a study of T cells in Graves' hyperthyroidism and ophthalmopathy. One entry per CDR3 protein, called by TCRdb with MiXCR from the multiplex PCR reads. The data show hundreds of thousands of distinct CDR3 sequences, 15% to 20% seen once. The sequenced sample consisted of blood. The receptors stem from a man aged 40-49 years with Graves' ophthalmopathy. The CDR3 runs from the conserved cysteine through the conserved F or W.

>TRBV2
CASGEAGATGELFF
>TRBV18
CASSPGTTGGTQYF
>TRBV5-1
CASSLDRASYEQYF
>TRBV3-1
CASSPLGRPTGELFF
>TRBV4-1
CASSLSDRYQPQHF
>TRBV6-1
CASNPANEQFF
>TRBV6-5
CASSYSSGAPYEQYF
>TRBV5-1
CASSSPGQEQYF
>TRBV7-6
CASSPREGAYDEQFF
>TRBV7-9
CASSPDRPSYEQYF
>TRBV9
CASAEGGARTEAFF
>TRBV5-5
CASSLSGQGANYGYTF
>TRBV28
CASSSPGNRVDVGYTF
>TRBV7-2
CASSPPVSGTRATQYF
>TRBV11-2
CASSPLSGTDFPYEQYF
>TRBV6-1
CASSPPGQRTGELFF
>TRBV7-2
CASSPGGRNSPLHF
>TRBV7-9
CASSYLNSPLHF
>TRBV3-1
CASSQVSRRGSPLHF
>TRBV28
CASSNVATGELFF
>TRBV11-3
CASSLAASGGPGLNTQYF
>TRBV4-3
CASSQPTSGSYEQYF
>TRBV12-3/TRBV12-4
CASSLTALFNTEAFF
>TRBV28
CASSVGTDYEQYF
>TRBV7-9
CASSLLTSNEQFF
>TRBV6-1
CASSRDSRGNTIYF
>TRBV29-1
CSEINRSSYEQYF
>TRBV6-2/TRBV6-3
CASSYSRQGGWSGNTIYF
>TRBV20-1
CSAQHKGFSTDTQYF
>TRBV10-3
CAITATGVKWGYTF
>TRBV5-1
CASSWTGVKGTEAFF
>TRBV28
CASRTEDGPYEQYF
>TRBV6-1
CASSHTWGYEQYF
>TRBV24-1
CATSDSGEGTDTQYF
>TRBV3-1
CASSQGSGSRETQYF
>TRBV20-1
CSAEGQQETQYF
>TRBV29-1
CSATLAGGSNTGELFF
>TRBV10-2
CASSEEIASPLHF
>TRBV6-1
CASTWTGLSDQPQHF
>TRBV2
CASPPEGSDTARSTEAFF
>TRBV18
CASPPPGQNEQFF
>TRBV12-3/TRBV12-4
CASSKATGFTDTQYF
>TRBV7-8
CASSSTGGYTF
>TRBV7-2
CASSPTVTSGGNEQFF
>TRBV24-1
CATSLGNEQFF
>TRBV6-2/TRBV6-3
CASSRTGTHYGYTF
>TRBV4-1
CASSRTSQETEAFF
>TRBV7-2
CASSTTGTDNYGYTF